Listed below are T cell receptor beta chains from one sample, sequenced in a study of T cell changes during pregnancy in multiple sclerosis. This table comes from immunoSEQ multiplex PCR, and its TCRdb copy is limited to in-frame clones, with some not included. The sample includes about 110,000 clones, 92% of them seen just once. The input for sequencing was peripheral blood, taken after pregnancy. Receptors originate from a female donor with multiple sclerosis, enrolled in a pregnancy study. CDR3s include the opening cysteine and the closing phenylalanine or tryptophan. A D gene is named only where the DNA matches it firmly. Only some rows state a clone size, as once, few, many or a class for expanded clones.

d_call: TRBD1
clone_size: -
j_call: TRBJ2-1
v_call: TRBV5-8
cdr3_nt: TGTGCCAGCAGCTTGGGACAGGGGGTAAGCAATGAGCAGTTCTTC
cdr3_aa: CASSLGQGVSNEQFF

d_call: -
clone_size: -
j_call: TRBJ1-5
v_call: TRBV19
cdr3_nt: TGTGCCAGTAGTATGGTGCGCATATCACGCAATCAGCCCCAGCATTTT
cdr3_aa: CASSMVRISRNQPQHF

d_call: TRBD2
clone_size: -
j_call: TRBJ2-3
v_call: TRBV7-2
cdr3_nt: TGTGCCAGCAGACAACTAGCGGGAGAACTAGATACGCAGTATTTT
cdr3_aa: CASRQLAGELDTQYF

d_call: -
clone_size: -
j_call: TRBJ1-2
v_call: TRBV6-1
cdr3_nt: TGTGCCAGCAGTGAGGGGGGGGCCCGGGGCTATGGCTACACCTTC
cdr3_aa: CASSEGGARGYGYTF

d_call: -
clone_size: -
j_call: TRBJ2-3
v_call: TRBV5-1
cdr3_nt: TGCGCCAGCAGCTCCCTACTAGACACAGATACGCAGTATTTT
cdr3_aa: CASSSLLDTDTQYF

d_call: TRBD1
clone_size: -
j_call: TRBJ1-6
v_call: TRBV28
cdr3_nt: TGTGCCAGCAGTTCTCTACCGGACAGGGAGAATTCACCCCTCCACTTT
cdr3_aa: CASSSLPDRENSPLHF

d_call: -
clone_size: -
j_call: TRBJ2-3
v_call: TRBV6-6
cdr3_nt: TGTGCCAGCAGGTCTAGGATAAGCACAGATACGCAGTATTTT
cdr3_aa: CASRSRISTDTQYF

d_call: -
clone_size: -
j_call: TRBJ2-3
v_call: TRBV27
cdr3_nt: TGTGCCAGCAGCCCCGGGAGTTTCTGGACAGATACGCAGTATTTT
cdr3_aa: CASSPGSFWTDTQYF

d_call: -
clone_size: once
j_call: TRBJ2-7
v_call: TRBV19
cdr3_nt: TGTGCCAGTAGTACCTCAAGGAGGCAGGGGCTTACCTACGAGCAGTACTTC
cdr3_aa: CASSTSRRQGLTYEQYF

d_call: TRBD2
clone_size: -
j_call: TRBJ2-3
v_call: TRBV30
cdr3_nt: TGTGCCTGGAGTGTAAGTAGCGGGGCCACAGATACGCAGTATTTT
cdr3_aa: CAWSVSSGATDTQYF

d_call: TRBD1
clone_size: -
j_call: TRBJ1-2
v_call: TRBV9
cdr3_nt: TGTGCCAGCAGCGTAGATGGGACAGGCTATGGCTACACCTTC
cdr3_aa: CASSVDGTGYGYTF

d_call: -
clone_size: -
j_call: TRBJ2-1
v_call: TRBV11-3
cdr3_nt: TGTGCCAGCAGCTCCTCATCGGGACATTTATGGGAGCAGTTCTTC
cdr3_aa: CASSSSSGHLWEQFF

d_call: TRBD1
clone_size: -
j_call: TRBJ1-2
v_call: TRBV2
cdr3_nt: TGTGCCAGCAGCGACAGGGGGGATGGCTACACCTTC
cdr3_aa: CASSDRGDGYTF

d_call: -
clone_size: -
j_call: TRBJ2-2
v_call: TRBV6-4
cdr3_nt: TGTGCCAGTCGGACAGAGAACACCGGGGAGCTGTTTTTT
cdr3_aa: CASRTENTGELFF

d_call: TRBD1
clone_size: -
j_call: TRBJ1-5
v_call: TRBV19
cdr3_nt: TGTGCCAGTAGTATTATGCAGGGGGCTCATATCCAGCCCCAGCATTTT
cdr3_aa: CASSIMQGAHIQPQHF

d_call: -
clone_size: -
j_call: TRBJ1-4
v_call: TRBV7-9
cdr3_nt: TGTGCCAGCAGCCGACGCACGGGAAATGAAAAACTGTTTTTT
cdr3_aa: CASSRRTGNEKLFF

d_call: -
clone_size: -
j_call: TRBJ1-5
v_call: TRBV2
cdr3_nt: TGTGCCAGCAGTGACCAAGGGACACCCTTTTTGGAGCCCCAGCATTTT
cdr3_aa: CASSDQGTPFLEPQHF

d_call: -
clone_size: -
j_call: TRBJ2-4
v_call: TRBV7-2
cdr3_nt: TGTGCCAGCAGCTTACTAGGTCTAGCCAAAAACATTCAGTACTTC
cdr3_aa: CASSLLGLAKNIQYF

d_call: TRBD2
clone_size: -
j_call: TRBJ2-7
v_call: TRBV4-1
cdr3_nt: TGCGCCAGCAGCGCCCTCTGGCGGGAGAACTACGAGCAGTACTTC
cdr3_aa: CASSALWRENYEQYF

d_call: TRBD1
clone_size: -
j_call: TRBJ1-3
v_call: TRBV7-3
cdr3_nt: TGTGCCAGCAGCGCGGACAGGGGATTTGGAAACACCATATATTTT
cdr3_aa: CASSADRGFGNTIYF

d_call: -
clone_size: -
j_call: TRBJ2-7
v_call: TRBV29-1
cdr3_nt: TGCAGCGTCCAGGGATCCTACGAGCAGTACTTC
cdr3_aa: CSVQGSYEQYF

d_call: TRBD1
clone_size: -
j_call: TRBJ1-5
v_call: TRBV6-5
cdr3_nt: TGTGCCAGCAGCTCCGCCCAGGGGGCACGGCAGCCCCAGCATTTT
cdr3_aa: CASSSAQGARQPQHF

d_call: TRBD2
clone_size: -
j_call: TRBJ2-7
v_call: TRBV7-9
cdr3_nt: TGTGCCAGCACCCACCCGGGGGGGTACGAGCAGTACTTC
cdr3_aa: CASTHPGGYEQYF

d_call: TRBD1
clone_size: -
j_call: TRBJ2-7
v_call: TRBV4-1
cdr3_nt: TGCGCCAGCAGCCAAGATTTCGGACAGGGGATCTACGAGCAGTACTTC
cdr3_aa: CASSQDFGQGIYEQYF

d_call: TRBD1
clone_size: once
j_call: TRBJ2-1
v_call: TRBV7-3
cdr3_nt: TGTGCCAGCAGCCAACATGTAGGACAGGGGGTGTACAATGAGCAGTTCTTC
cdr3_aa: CASSQHVGQGVYNEQFF

d_call: TRBD1
clone_size: -
j_call: TRBJ1-5
v_call: TRBV27
cdr3_nt: TGTGCCAGCAGTTTAGGGACAGGCGATCAGCCCCAGCATTTT
cdr3_aa: CASSLGTGDQPQHF

d_call: TRBD2
clone_size: -
j_call: TRBJ2-1
v_call: TRBV9
cdr3_nt: TGTGCCAGCAGCGTATTGAGCGGGGGGTCCAATGAGCAGTTCTTC
cdr3_aa: CASSVLSGGSNEQFF

d_call: TRBD1
clone_size: once
j_call: TRBJ1-1
v_call: TRBV6-5
cdr3_nt: TGTGCCAGCAGTTACGGCGCACCGGGACAGGGTTCTGAAGCTTTCTTT
cdr3_aa: CASSYGAPGQGSEAFF

d_call: -
clone_size: -
j_call: TRBJ1-5
v_call: TRBV27
cdr3_nt: TGTGCCAGCAGTACTACCCGGGGTAGTTATAGCAATCAGCCCCAGCATTTT
cdr3_aa: CASSTTRGSYSNQPQHF

d_call: -
clone_size: -
j_call: TRBJ1-2
v_call: TRBV28
cdr3_nt: TGTGCCAGCAGTGGGACCGGGGGGTTCGATGGCTACACCTTC
cdr3_aa: CASSGTGGFDGYTF

d_call: TRBD2
clone_size: -
j_call: TRBJ2-1
v_call: TRBV5-1
cdr3_nt: TGCGCCAGCAGCCCCTATGGGATAGGACTAGCGGGAGGGGGGGCTTACAATGAGCAGTTCTTC
cdr3_aa: CASSPYGIGLAGGGAYNEQFF

d_call: TRBD2
clone_size: -
j_call: TRBJ2-1
v_call: TRBV19
cdr3_nt: TGTGCCAGTATCCCCCCCCTCCCGGGGAGGGGTGAGCAGTTCTTC
cdr3_aa: CASIPPLPGRGEQFF

d_call: -
clone_size: -
j_call: TRBJ2-5
v_call: TRBV5-5
cdr3_nt: TGTGCCAGCAGCCGAGGAGAAAATCAAGAGACCCAGTACTTC
cdr3_aa: CASSRGENQETQYF

d_call: -
clone_size: once
j_call: TRBJ1-3
v_call: TRBV5-1
cdr3_nt: TGCGCCAGCAGCTTGTATCCTGGAAACACCATATATTTT
cdr3_aa: CASSLYPGNTIYF

d_call: -
clone_size: -
j_call: TRBJ1-1
v_call: TRBV9
cdr3_nt: TGTGCCAGCAGCGTAGGGGGAGACACTGAAGCTTTCTTT
cdr3_aa: CASSVGGDTEAFF

d_call: TRBD2
clone_size: -
j_call: TRBJ2-5
v_call: TRBV7-6
cdr3_nt: TGTGCCAGCAGCTTAGATTCTAGCGGGAGTCCCCAGACCCAGTACTTC
cdr3_aa: CASSLDSSGSPQTQYF

d_call: TRBD1
clone_size: -
j_call: TRBJ1-2
v_call: TRBV6-5
cdr3_nt: TGTGCCAGCAGTTGGGGACAGGGGGCTGGTGGCTACACCTTC
cdr3_aa: CASSWGQGAGGYTF

d_call: TRBD2
clone_size: -
j_call: TRBJ2-3
v_call: TRBV19
cdr3_nt: TGTGCCAGCCGGACTAGCGGGAGGGGAGATACGCAGTATTTT
cdr3_aa: CASRTSGRGDTQYF

d_call: TRBD1
clone_size: -
j_call: TRBJ1-1
v_call: TRBV5-1
cdr3_nt: TGCGCCAGCAGCACCCGGACAGGGGGAGACACTGAAGCTTTCTTT
cdr3_aa: CASSTRTGGDTEAFF

d_call: TRBD1
clone_size: -
j_call: TRBJ1-2
v_call: TRBV30
cdr3_nt: TGTGCCTGGAGGGTAACAGGGGGCGGAGGCTACACCTTC
cdr3_aa: CAWRVTGGGGYTF

d_call: TRBD1
clone_size: once
j_call: TRBJ2-2
v_call: TRBV5-1
cdr3_nt: TGCGCCAGCAGACCCGGACAGGGACGGACCGGGGAGCTGTTTTTT
cdr3_aa: CASRPGQGRTGELFF

d_call: -
clone_size: -
j_call: TRBJ2-6
v_call: TRBV5-1
cdr3_nt: TGCGCCAGCAGCCCCTACAGTCTTTCTGGGGCCAACGTCCTGACTTTC
cdr3_aa: CASSPYSLSGANVLTF

d_call: TRBD1
clone_size: -
j_call: TRBJ2-2
v_call: TRBV6-1
cdr3_nt: TGTGCCAGCAGTGTGCGGACAGGATGGGTGTTTTTT
cdr3_aa: CASSVRTGWVFF

d_call: TRBD2
clone_size: few
j_call: TRBJ2-7
v_call: TRBV19
cdr3_nt: TGTGCCAGTAGTATAGGACTAGCGGGATTGTACGAGCAGTACTTC
cdr3_aa: CASSIGLAGLYEQYF

d_call: -
clone_size: few
j_call: TRBJ2-3
v_call: TRBV5-4
cdr3_nt: TGTGCCAGCAGCTTGGAGCCGGGGGTTAAAACAGATACGCAGTATTTT
cdr3_aa: CASSLEPGVKTDTQYF

d_call: -
clone_size: -
j_call: TRBJ2-7
v_call: TRBV7-9
cdr3_nt: TGTGCCAGCAGCTTGGGCGACAGGAACTCCTACGAGCAGTACTTC
cdr3_aa: CASSLGDRNSYEQYF

d_call: TRBD1
clone_size: -
j_call: TRBJ2-5
v_call: TRBV19
cdr3_nt: TGTGCCAGTAGTATAGCCCAGGGGGCAGGAGAGACCCAGTACTTC
cdr3_aa: CASSIAQGAGETQYF

d_call: -
clone_size: -
j_call: TRBJ1-4
v_call: TRBV20-1
cdr3_nt: TGCAGTGCGGAGGGGAGTGAAAAACTGTTTTTT
cdr3_aa: CSAEGSEKLFF

d_call: TRBD2
clone_size: -
j_call: TRBJ2-2
v_call: TRBV5-1
cdr3_nt: TGCGCCAGCAGCTCAGGACTAGCGGGAGAGATCACCGGGGAGCTGTTTTTT
cdr3_aa: CASSSGLAGEITGELFF

d_call: TRBD1
clone_size: -
j_call: TRBJ2-1
v_call: TRBV7-9
cdr3_nt: TGTGCCAGCAGCCGTGACAGGGGGGCATTCAATGAGCAGTTCTTC
cdr3_aa: CASSRDRGAFNEQFF

d_call: -
clone_size: few
j_call: TRBJ1-2
v_call: TRBV6-1
cdr3_nt: TGTGCCAGCAGTGAGGCAGGAGGAATCTATGGCTACACCTTC
cdr3_aa: CASSEAGGIYGYTF

d_call: -
clone_size: -
j_call: TRBJ1-1
v_call: TRBV9
cdr3_nt: TGTGCCAGCAGGGCGGTGGGAGGGACTGAAGCTTTCTTT
cdr3_aa: CASRAVGGTEAFF

d_call: -
clone_size: -
j_call: TRBJ1-1
v_call: TRBV7-2
cdr3_nt: TGTGCCAGCAGCTTAGACAACAGGGTGCCCACTGAAGCTTTCTTT
cdr3_aa: CASSLDNRVPTEAFF